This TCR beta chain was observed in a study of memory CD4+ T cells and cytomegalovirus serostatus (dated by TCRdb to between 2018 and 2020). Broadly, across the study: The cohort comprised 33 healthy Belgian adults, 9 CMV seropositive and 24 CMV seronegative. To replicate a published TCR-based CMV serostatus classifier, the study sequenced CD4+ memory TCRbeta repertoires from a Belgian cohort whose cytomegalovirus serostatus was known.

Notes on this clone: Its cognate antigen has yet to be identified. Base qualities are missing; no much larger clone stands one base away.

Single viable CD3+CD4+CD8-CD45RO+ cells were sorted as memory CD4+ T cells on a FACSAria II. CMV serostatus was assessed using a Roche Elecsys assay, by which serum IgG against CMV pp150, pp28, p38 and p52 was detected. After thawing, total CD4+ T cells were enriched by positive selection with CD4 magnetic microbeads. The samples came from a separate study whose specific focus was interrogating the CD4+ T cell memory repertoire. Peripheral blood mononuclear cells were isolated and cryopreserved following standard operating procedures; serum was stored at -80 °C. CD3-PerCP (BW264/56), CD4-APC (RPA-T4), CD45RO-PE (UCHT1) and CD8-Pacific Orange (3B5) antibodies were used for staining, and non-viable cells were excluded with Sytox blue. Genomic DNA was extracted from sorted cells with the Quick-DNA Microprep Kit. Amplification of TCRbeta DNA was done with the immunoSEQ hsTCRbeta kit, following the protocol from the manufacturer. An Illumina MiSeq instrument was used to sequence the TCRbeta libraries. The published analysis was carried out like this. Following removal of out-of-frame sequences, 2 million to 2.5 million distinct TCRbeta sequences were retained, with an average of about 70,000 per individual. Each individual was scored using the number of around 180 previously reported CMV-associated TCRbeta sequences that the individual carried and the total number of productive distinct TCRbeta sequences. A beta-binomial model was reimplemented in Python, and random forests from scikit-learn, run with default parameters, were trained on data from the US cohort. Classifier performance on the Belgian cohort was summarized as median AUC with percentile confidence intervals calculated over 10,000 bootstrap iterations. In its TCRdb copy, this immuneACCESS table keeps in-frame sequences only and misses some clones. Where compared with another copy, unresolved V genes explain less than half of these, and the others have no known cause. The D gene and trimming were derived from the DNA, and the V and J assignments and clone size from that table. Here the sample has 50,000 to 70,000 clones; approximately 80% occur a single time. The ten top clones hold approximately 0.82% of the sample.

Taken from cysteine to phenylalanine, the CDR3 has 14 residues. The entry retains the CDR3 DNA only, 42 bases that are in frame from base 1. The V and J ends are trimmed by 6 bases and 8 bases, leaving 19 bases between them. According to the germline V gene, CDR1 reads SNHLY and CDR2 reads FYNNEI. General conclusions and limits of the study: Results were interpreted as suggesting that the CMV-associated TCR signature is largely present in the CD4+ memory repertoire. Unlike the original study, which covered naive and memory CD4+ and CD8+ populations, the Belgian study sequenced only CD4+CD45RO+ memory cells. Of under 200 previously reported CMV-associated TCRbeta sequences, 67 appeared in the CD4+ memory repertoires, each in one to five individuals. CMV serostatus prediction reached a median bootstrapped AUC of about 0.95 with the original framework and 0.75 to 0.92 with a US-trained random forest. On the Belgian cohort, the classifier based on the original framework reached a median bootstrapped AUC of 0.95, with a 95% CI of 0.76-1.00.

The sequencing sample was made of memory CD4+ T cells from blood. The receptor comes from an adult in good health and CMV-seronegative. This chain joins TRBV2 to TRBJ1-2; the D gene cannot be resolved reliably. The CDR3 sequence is CASREQSAGGGYTF. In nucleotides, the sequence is TGTGCCAGCAGGGAACAGAGCGCAGGTGGCGGCTACACCTTC.